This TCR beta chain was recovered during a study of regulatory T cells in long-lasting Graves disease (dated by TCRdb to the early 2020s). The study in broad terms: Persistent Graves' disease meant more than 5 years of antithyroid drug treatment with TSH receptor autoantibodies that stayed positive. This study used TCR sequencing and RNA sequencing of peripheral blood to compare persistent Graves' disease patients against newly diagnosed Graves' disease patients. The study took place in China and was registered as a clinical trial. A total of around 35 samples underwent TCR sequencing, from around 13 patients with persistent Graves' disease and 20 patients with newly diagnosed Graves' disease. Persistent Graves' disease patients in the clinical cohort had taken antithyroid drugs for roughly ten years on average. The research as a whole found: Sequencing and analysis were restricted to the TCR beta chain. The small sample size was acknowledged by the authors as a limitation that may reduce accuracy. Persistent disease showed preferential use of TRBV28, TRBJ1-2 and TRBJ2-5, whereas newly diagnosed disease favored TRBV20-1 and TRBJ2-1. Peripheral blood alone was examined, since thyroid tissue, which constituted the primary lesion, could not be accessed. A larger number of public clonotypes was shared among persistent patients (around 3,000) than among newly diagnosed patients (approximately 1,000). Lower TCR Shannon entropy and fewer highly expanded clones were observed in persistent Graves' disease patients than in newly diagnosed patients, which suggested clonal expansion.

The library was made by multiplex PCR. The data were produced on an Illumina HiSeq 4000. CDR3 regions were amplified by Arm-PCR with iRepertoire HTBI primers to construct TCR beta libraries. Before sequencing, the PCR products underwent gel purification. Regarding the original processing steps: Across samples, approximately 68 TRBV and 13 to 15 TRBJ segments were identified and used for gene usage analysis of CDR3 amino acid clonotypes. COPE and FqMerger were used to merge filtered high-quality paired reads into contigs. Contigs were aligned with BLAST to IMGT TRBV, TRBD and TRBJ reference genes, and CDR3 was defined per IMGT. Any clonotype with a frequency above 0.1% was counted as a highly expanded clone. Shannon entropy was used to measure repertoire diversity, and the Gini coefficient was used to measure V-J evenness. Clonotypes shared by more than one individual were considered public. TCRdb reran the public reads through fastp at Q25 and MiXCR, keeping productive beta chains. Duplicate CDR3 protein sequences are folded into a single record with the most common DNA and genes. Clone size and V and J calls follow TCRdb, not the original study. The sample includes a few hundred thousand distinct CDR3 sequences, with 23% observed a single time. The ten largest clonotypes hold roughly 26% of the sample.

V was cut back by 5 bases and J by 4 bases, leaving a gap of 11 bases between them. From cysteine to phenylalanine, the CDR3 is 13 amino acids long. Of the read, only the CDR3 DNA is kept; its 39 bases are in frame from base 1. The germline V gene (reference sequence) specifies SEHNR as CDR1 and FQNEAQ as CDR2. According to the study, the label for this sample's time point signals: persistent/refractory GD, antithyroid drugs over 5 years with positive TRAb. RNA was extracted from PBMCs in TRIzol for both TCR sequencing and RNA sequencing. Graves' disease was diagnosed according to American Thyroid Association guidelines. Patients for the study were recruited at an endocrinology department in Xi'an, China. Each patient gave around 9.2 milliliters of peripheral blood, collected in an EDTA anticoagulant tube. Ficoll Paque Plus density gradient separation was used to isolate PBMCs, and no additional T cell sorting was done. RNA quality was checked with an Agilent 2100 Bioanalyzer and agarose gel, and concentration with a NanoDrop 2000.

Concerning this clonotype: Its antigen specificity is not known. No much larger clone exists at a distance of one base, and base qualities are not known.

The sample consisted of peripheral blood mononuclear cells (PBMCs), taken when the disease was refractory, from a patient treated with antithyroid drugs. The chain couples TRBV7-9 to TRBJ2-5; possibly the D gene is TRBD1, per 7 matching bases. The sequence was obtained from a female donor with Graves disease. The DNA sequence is TGTGCCAGCAGCGCAGGGGGACTAGAGACCCAGTACTTC. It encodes CASSAGGLETQYF.